These T cell receptor beta chains were read from a single sample in a study of blood T cell repertoires in COVID-19. TCRdb keeps only in-frame clones here, not all; method: immunoSEQ multiplex PCR. The sample shows roughly 60,000 clones, roughly four fifths of them seen only once. Input material: peripheral blood. Source of these receptors: a woman older than 75 with acute or convalescent COVID-19. The conserved cysteine and the conserved F or W are not part of the CDR3 here. The order of the fields is D gene, V gene, J gene, CDR3 protein. A D gene is named only where the DNA matches it firmly.

NA	TRBV27	TRBJ2-2	ASSLEPALVTGELF
NA	TRBV29-1	TRBJ2-1	SVNHGDKQF
NA	TRBV5-5	TRBJ2-2	ASSSSTGLNTGELF
NA	TRBV4-2	TRBJ1-5	ASSQTPRQPQH
NA	TRBV11-2	TRBJ2-7	ASSFGSQYYEQY
NA	TRBV7-2	TRBJ1-1	ASSLSLTAAEAF
TRBD2	TRBV11-3	TRBJ2-5	ASSLGLAGGAQETQY
NA	TRBV27	TRBJ1-1	ASWGQGNTEAF
NA	TRBV19	TRBJ1-2	ASSIPGGRGYGYT
TRBD1	TRBV5-6	TRBJ2-7	ASSWGQVSYEQY
NA	TRBV9	TRBJ1-3	ASSQYDRSTSGNTIY
NA	TRBV6-5	TRBJ1-6	ASKEGPIYNSPLH
NA	TRBV11-3	TRBJ2-1	ASSTGVPNEQF
NA	TRBV30	TRBJ2-7	AWEDSSYEQY
TRBD2	TRBV11-2	TRBJ2-7	ASSLAFLAEKNDYEQY
NA	TRBV27	TRBJ1-5	ASSIDGSLPQH
TRBD1	TRBV6-2/TRBV6-3	TRBJ1-1	ASSYRGLTEAF
NA	TRBV27	TRBJ2-2	ASSLSGPGAATGELF
NA	TRBV19	TRBJ1-1	ASSTTTGSHTEAF
NA	TRBV7-3	TRBJ1-6	APLARTPNSPLH
TRBD2	TRBV2	TRBJ2-1	ASIGVAGAQGYEQF
NA	TRBV7-9	TRBJ1-6	ASSWSGGRAGNSPLH
NA	TRBV18	TRBJ1-2	ASSPPAGTNYGYT
NA	TRBV28	TRBJ1-2	ASSQPRGGADYGYT
TRBD1	TRBV9	TRBJ1-1	ASSAGDREGTEAF
NA	TRBV7-7	TRBJ2-3	ASSSTGLDTQY
NA	TRBV9	TRBJ2-2	ASSVSGELF
NA	TRBV3-1/TRBV3-2	TRBJ1-2	ASSQQGIGGYT
TRBD2	TRBV6-2/TRBV6-3	TRBJ2-3	ASSNPLAGATDTQY
NA	TRBV7-9	TRBJ1-4	ASSLDSPVGEKLF
TRBD2	TRBV7-3	TRBJ2-5	ASSSSGRGQETQY
NA	TRBV19	TRBJ1-6	ASSIDQRNSPLH
TRBD2	TRBV4-2	TRBJ2-7	ASSPLAGGPSEQY
NA	TRBV7-2	TRBJ1-1	ASSSGVGWTEAF
NA	TRBV7-9	TRBJ1-5	ASSTVNQPQH
NA	TRBV5-6	TRBJ1-2	ASTAGSYGYT
NA	TRBV2	TRBJ2-3	ASSDGASDADTQY
NA	TRBV2	TRBJ2-7	ASKGGRNTYEQY
TRBD1	TRBV4-1	TRBJ2-7	ASSKGQGPYEQY
NA	TRBV7-2	TRBJ1-4	ASSPSGVEEKLF
NA	TRBV7-9	TRBJ1-1	ASSSLDRLNTEAF
NA	TRBV6-5	TRBJ1-4	ASMGPGKLF
TRBD1	TRBV29-1	TRBJ1-1	SAPSGGQGAEAF
NA	TRBV6-2/TRBV6-3	TRBJ1-1	ASSRPGHPNTEAF
NA	TRBV5-6	TRBJ2-5	ASSLGQIRETQY
NA	TRBV12-3/TRBV12-4	TRBJ1-1	ASSLGGETEAF
NA	TRBV12-5	TRBJ2-1	ASGAGGTWNEQF
NA	TRBV7-6	TRBJ2-2	ASSLAGGTGELF
NA	TRBV7-8	TRBJ2-1	ASSLGSYIPF
NA	TRBV7-6	TRBJ1-5	ASSPNEYQPQH
NA	TRBV7-3	TRBJ2-1	ASSLLGDNEQF
NA	TRBV27	TRBJ2-7	ASSSNFGNEQY
NA	TRBV5-5	TRBJ1-2	ASSLLGQLNGYT